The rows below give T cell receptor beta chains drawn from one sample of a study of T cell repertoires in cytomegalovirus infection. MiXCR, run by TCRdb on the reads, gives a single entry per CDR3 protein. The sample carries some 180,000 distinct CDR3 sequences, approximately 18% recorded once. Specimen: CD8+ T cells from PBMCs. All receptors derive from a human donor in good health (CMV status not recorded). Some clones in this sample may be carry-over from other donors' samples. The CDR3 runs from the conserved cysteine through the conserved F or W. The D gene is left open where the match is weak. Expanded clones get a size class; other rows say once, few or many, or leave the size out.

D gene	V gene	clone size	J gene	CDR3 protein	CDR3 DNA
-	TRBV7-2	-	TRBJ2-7	CASSSPDSYEQYF	TGTGCCAGCAGCTCCCCGGACAGCTACGAGCAGTACTTC
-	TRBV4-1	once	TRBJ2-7	CASSPGTGEYRVNYEQYF	TGCGCCAGCAGCCCAGGGACCGGCGAGTACAGGGTCAACTACGAGCAGTACTTC
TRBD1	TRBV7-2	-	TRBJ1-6	CASSRDRGGSPLHF	TGTGCCAGCAGCCGCGACAGGGGAGGTTCACCCCTCCACTTT
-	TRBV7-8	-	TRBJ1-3	CASSLNKNTIYF	TGTGCCAGCAGTTTAAATAAAAACACCATATATTTT
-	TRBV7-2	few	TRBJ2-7	CASSLFGRPYEQYF	TGTGCCAGCAGCTTATTTGGACGTCCCTACGAGCAGTACTTC
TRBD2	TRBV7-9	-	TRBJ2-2	CASSLDPSGGAAGELFF	TGTGCCAGCAGCTTGGACCCCAGCGGGGGGGCCGCCGGGGAGCTGTTTTTT
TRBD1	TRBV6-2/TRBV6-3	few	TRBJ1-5	CASSSIHRGDQPQHF	TGTGCCAGCAGTTCAATTCACAGGGGGGATCAGCCCCAGCATTTT
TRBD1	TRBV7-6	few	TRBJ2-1	CASSPIRDRVNEQFF	TGTGCCAGCAGCCCCATCCGGGACAGGGTTAATGAGCAGTTCTTC
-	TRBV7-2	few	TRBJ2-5	CASSLWSTEYQETQYF	TGTGCCAGCAGCTTATGGTCGACAGAGTACCAAGAGACCCAGTACTTC
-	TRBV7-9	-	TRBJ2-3	CASSSQENQVYTQYF	TGTGCCAGCAGCTCACAGGAGAACCAAGTATATACGCAGTATTTT
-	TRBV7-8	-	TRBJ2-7	CASSLLAFQGDEQYF	TGTGCCAGCAGCTTATTGGCGTTCCAAGGAGACGAGCAGTACTTC
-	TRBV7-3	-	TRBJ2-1	CASSPDGNEQFF	TGTGCCAGCAGCCCCGACGGGAATGAGCAGTTCTTC
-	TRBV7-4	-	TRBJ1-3	CASSPPSRDGNTIYF	TGTGCCAGCAGCCCCCCGAGCAGGGACGGAAACACCATATATTTT
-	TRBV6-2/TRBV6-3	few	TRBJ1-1	CASSYSGMNTEAFF	TGTGCCAGCAGTTATTCAGGGATGAACACTGAAGCTTTCTTT
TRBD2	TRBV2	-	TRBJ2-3	CARGLAGDVTDTQYF	TGTGCCAGGGGACTAGCGGGGGACGTCACAGATACGCAGTATTTT
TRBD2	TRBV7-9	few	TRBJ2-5	CASSWGLAKQETQYF	TGTGCCAGCAGCTGGGGACTAGCCAAACAAGAGACCCAGTACTTC
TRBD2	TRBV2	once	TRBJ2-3	CASTLLAGGPGDTQYF	TGTGCCAGCACCCTTTTAGCGGGGGGGCCTGGAGATACGCAGTATTTT
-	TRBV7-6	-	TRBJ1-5	CASSLAGRNQPQHF	TGTGCCAGCAGCTTAGCAGGGCGCAATCAGCCCCAGCATTTT
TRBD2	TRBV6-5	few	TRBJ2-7	CASSYLTTSGTYEQYF	TGTGCCAGCAGTTACCTTACGACTAGCGGGACCTACGAGCAGTACTTC
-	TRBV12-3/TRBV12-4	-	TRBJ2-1	CASSLGFSEQFF	TGTGCCAGCAGTTTAGGATTTTCTGAGCAGTTCTTC
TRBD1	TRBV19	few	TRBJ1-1	CASLTYSGTGALQRAEAFF	TGTGCCAGCCTTACCTATTCCGGGACAGGGGCCCTTCAGCGGGCTGAAGCTTTCTTT
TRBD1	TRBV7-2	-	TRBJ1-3	CASSPGQGGIGNTIYF	TGTGCCAGCAGCCCCGGACAGGGAGGGATCGGAAACACCATATATTTT
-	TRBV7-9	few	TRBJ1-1	CASSLGTREAFF	TGTGCCAGCAGCTTGGGGACACGGGAAGCTTTCTTT
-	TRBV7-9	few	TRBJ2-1	CASSLSSGTSYNEQFF	TGTGCCAGCAGCTTATCGAGCGGCACTTCCTACAATGAGCAGTTCTTC
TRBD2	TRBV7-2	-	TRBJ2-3	CASSLTSGQFTDTQYF	TGTGCCAGCAGCTTAACTAGCGGGCAATTCACAGATACGCAGTATTTT
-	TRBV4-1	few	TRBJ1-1	CASSQTEMNTEAFF	TGCGCCAGCAGCCAAACGGAAATGAACACTGAAGCTTTCTTT
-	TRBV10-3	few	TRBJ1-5	CAISDGEYSNQPQHF	TGTGCCATCAGTGATGGGGAGTATAGCAATCAGCCCCAGCATTTT
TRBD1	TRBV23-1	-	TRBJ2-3	CASSRGQGHTDTQYF	TGCGCCAGCAGTCGAGGACAGGGTCACACAGATACGCAGTATTTT
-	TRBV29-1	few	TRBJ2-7	CSVGGTEQYF	TGCAGCGTTGGGGGGACCGAGCAGTACTTC
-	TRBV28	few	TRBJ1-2	CASSPPGTYANYGYTF	TGTGCCAGCAGTCCCCCAGGGACCTACGCTAACTATGGCTACACCTTC
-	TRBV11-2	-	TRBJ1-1	CASSLTRRGNPNTEAFF	TGTGCCAGCAGCCTGACCCGAAGGGGAAACCCGAACACTGAAGCTTTCTTT
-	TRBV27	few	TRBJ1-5	CASNSGGSNQPQHF	TGTGCCAGCAACTCCGGGGGCTCAAATCAGCCCCAGCATTTT
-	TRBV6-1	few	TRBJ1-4	CASSATLSTNEKLFF	TGTGCCAGCAGTGCTACCCTCTCAACTAATGAAAAACTGTTTTTT
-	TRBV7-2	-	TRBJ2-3	CASSPHFGDLYGTQYF	TGTGCCAGCAGCCCACACTTCGGGGACCTTTACGGTACGCAGTATTTT
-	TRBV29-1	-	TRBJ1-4	CSVWAEAYERKLFF	TGCAGCGTCTGGGCCGAGGCGTATGAGAGAAAACTGTTTTTT
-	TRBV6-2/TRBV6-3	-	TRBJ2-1	CASSRPGEGIGEQFF	TGTGCCAGCAGTCGGCCAGGCGAAGGTATAGGTGAGCAGTTCTTC
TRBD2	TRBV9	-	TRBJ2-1	CASSDRLAGGFYNEQFF	TGTGCCAGCAGCGATCGACTAGCGGGGGGGTTTTACAATGAGCAGTTCTTC
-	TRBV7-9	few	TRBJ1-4	CASSLTPTEATNEKLFF	TGTGCCAGCAGCCTAACCCCGACTGAGGCAACTAATGAAAAACTGTTTTTT
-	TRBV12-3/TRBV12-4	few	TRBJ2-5	CASRKGGAVTLFHETQYF	TGTGCCAGCAGAAAGGGGGGGGCGGTTACCTTATTCCACGAGACCCAGTACTTC
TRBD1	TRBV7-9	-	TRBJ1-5	CASSWTGGNQPQHF	TGTGCCAGCAGCTGGACAGGGGGCAATCAGCCCCAGCATTTT
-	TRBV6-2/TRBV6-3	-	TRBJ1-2	CASSSPRDRSPYGYTF	TGTGCCAGCAGTTCGCCGAGAGACAGGAGTCCCTATGGCTACACCTTC
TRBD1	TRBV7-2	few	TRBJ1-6	CASTPSDRAGSPLHF	TGTGCCAGCACCCCCTCGGACAGGGCCGGGTCACCCCTCCACTTT
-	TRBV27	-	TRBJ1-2	CASSLGAGRYGYTF	TGTGCCAGCTCCCTAGGAGCAGGGCGCTATGGCTACACCTTC
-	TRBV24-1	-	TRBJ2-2	CATSDPTANTGELFF	TGTGCCACCAGTGACCCGACAGCGAACACCGGGGAGCTGTTTTTT
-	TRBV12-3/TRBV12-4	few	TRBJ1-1	CASSLEGYHEAFF	TGTGCCAGCAGTTTGGAGGGTTACCATGAAGCTTTCTTT
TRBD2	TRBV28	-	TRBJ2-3	CASSFSSGVDTQYF	TGTGCCAGCAGTTTCTCTAGCGGGGTCGATACGCAGTATTTT
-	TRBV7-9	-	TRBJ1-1	CASSLLPGKNTEAFF	TGTGCCAGCAGCTTACTTCCAGGGAAGAACACTGAAGCTTTCTTT
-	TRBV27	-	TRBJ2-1	CASSLGGEGAPNEQFF	TGTGCCAGCAGTTTAGGCGGGGAGGGGGCCCCCAATGAGCAGTTCTTC
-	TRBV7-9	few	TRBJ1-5	CASSLGPGTQHF	TGTGCCAGCAGCTTAGGGCCAGGGACCCAGCATTTT
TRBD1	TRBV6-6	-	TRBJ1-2	CASSNPMDRGRDGYTF	TGTGCCAGCAGCAACCCCATGGACAGGGGGCGGGATGGCTACACCTTC
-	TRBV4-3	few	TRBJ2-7	CASSQGTHVSEQYF	TGCGCCAGCAGCCAAGGAACACACGTCTCGGAGCAGTACTTC
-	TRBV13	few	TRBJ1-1	CASSSEREGREAFF	TGTGCCAGCAGCTCAGAGAGGGAGGGAAGGGAAGCTTTCTTT
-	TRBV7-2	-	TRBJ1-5	CASSFWSGNQPQHF	TGTGCCAGCAGCTTCTGGAGCGGCAATCAGCCCCAGCATTTT
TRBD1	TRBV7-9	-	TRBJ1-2	CASSLSDRGLDGYTF	TGTGCCAGCAGCTTATCGGACAGGGGGCTCGATGGCTACACCTTC
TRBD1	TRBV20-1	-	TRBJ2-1	CSAGGQGNPNEQFF	TGCAGTGCTGGAGGACAGGGTAACCCCAATGAGCAGTTCTTC
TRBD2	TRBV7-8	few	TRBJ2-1	CASSPTSQRGYNEQFF	TGTGCCAGCAGCCCTACTAGCCAGCGGGGGTACAATGAGCAGTTCTTC
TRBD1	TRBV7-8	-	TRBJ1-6	CASSLGGGAGGSPLHF	TGTGCCAGCAGCTTAGGAGGTGGGGCAGGGGGTTCACCCCTCCACTTT